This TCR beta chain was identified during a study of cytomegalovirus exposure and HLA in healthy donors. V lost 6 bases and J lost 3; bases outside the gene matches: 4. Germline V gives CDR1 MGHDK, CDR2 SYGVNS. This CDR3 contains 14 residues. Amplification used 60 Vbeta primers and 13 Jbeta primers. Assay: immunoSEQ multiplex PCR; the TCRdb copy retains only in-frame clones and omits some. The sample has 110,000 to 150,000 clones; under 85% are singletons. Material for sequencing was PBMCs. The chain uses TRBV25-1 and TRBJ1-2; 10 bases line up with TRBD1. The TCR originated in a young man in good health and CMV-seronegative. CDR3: CASSDDRGHYGYTF. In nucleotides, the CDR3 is TGTGCCAGCAGCGATGACAGGGGGCACTATGGCTACACCTTC.